The present T cell receptor (beta chain) was sequenced within a study of T cells and Merkel cell carcinoma outcomes. Overall study results and limits: In Merkel cell carcinoma, repertoire and T-cell density reportedly predicted outcomes.

About this clone: The antigen is unknown.

Clones were read by immunoSEQ multiplex PCR, and TCRdb kept only the in-frame ones, dropping some. The sample consists of fewer than 20,000 clones, 87% of them appearing once. Trimming stripped 3 bases from V and 5 bases from J, with 4 bases between. The CDR3 is 10 amino acids. Germline lookup yields CDR1 GTSNPN and CDR2 SVGIG (reference sequence). The V call is TRBV30, the J call TRBJ2-5; the D is unclear. The sequenced sample was tumor tissue from Merkel cell carcinoma. This TCR came from a human donor with Merkel cell carcinoma. CDR3 in amino acids: CAWRTETQYF. CDR3 nucleotides: TGTGCCTGGAGGACGGAGACCCAGTACTTC.